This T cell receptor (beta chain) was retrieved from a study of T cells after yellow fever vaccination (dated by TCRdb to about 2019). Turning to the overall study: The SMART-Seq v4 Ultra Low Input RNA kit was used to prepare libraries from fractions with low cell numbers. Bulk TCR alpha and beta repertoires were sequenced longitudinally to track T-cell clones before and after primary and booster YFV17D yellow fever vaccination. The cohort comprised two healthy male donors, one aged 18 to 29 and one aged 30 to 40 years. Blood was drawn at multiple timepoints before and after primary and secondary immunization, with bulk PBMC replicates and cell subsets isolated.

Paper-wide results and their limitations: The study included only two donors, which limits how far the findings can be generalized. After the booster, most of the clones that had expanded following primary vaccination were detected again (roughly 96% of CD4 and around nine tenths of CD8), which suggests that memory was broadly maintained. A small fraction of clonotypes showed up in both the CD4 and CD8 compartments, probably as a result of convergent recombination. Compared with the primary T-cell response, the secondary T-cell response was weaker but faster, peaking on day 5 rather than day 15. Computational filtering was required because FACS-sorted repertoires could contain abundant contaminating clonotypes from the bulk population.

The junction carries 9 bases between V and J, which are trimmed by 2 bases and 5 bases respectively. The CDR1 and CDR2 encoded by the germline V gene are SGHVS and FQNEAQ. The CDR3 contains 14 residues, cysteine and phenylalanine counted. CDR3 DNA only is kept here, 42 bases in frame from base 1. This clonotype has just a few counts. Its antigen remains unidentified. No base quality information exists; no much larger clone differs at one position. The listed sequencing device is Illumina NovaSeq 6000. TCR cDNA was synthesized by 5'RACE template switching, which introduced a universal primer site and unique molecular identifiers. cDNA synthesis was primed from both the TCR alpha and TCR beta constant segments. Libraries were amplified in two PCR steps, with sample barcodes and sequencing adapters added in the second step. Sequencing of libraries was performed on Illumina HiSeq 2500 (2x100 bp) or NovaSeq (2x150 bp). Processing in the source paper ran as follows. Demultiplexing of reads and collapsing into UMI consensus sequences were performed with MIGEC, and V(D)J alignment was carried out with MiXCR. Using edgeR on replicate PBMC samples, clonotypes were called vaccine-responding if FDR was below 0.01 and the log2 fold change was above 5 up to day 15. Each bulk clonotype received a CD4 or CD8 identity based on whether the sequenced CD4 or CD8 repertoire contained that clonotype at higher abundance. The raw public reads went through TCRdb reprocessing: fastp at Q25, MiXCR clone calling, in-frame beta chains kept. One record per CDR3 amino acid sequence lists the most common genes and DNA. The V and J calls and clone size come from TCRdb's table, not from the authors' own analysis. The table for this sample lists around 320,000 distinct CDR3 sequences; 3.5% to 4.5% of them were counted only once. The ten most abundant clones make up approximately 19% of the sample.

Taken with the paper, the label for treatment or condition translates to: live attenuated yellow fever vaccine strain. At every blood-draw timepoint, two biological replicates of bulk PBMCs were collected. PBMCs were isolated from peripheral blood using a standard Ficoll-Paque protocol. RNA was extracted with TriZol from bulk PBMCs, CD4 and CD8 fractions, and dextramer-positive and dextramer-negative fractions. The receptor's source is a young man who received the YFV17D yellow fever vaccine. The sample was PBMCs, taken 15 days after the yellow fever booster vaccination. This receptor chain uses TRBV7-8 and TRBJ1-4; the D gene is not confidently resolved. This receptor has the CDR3 CASSLHPLNEKLFF. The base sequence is TGTGCCAGCAGCTTACATCCTCTCAATGAAAAACTGTTTTTT.